The 15 T cell receptor beta chains in this list originate from one sample, sequenced in a study of T cell repertoires in cytomegalovirus infection. TCRdb reprocessed the reads with MiXCR, giving one entry per CDR3 protein. Of roughly 300,000 distinct CDR3 sequences in the sample, 20% to 30% were seen once. Sequencing input: PBMCs. The receptors were sampled from a human donor in good health (CMV status not recorded). Some clones in this sample may be carry-over from other donors' samples.

The rearrangement links TRBV12-3 or TRBV12-4 to TRBJ2-1; 9 nucleotides align to TRBD2. This CDR3 contains 15 residues. Losses at the gene ends were 3 bases for V and 5 bases for J; bases not matched to a gene: 5. This CDR3 is CASSFGGGANNEQFF. The CDR3 region has the DNA TGTGCCAGCAGTTTTGGCGGGGGGGCCAACAATGAGCAGTTCTTC.

The sample holds many counts of this clonotype. V usage is TRBV7-2 and J usage is TRBJ2-7; D not resolved. The germline CDR1 and CDR2 sequences are SGHTA and FQGNSA. The V gene lost 0 bases and the J gene lost 0 bases, with 3 bases spanning the gap. The CDR3 extends over 13 amino acids. CDR3: CASSLASSYEQYF. CDR3 DNA sequence: TGTGCCAGCAGCTTAGCGAGCTCCTACGAGCAGTACTTC.

The J gene is TRBJ2-7, the V gene TRBV20-1, with TRBD2 matching 7 bases. The CDR3 consists of 14 residues. CDR1 DFQATT and CDR2 SNEGSKA come from the germline V gene (reference sequence). With 4 bases clipped from V and 3 bases from J, the junction kept 9 bases outside the gene matches. CDR3 in DNA: TGCAGTGCTACAGGACTAGTATTGGACTACGAGCAGTACTTC. Encoded protein: CSATGLVLDYEQYF.

This clonotype was found a few times. The chain couples TRBV2 to TRBJ2-7; 8 bases are shared with TRBD1. Germline V lookup: CDR1 SNHLY, CDR2 FYNNEI. CDR3 length: 16 residues. Germline trimming cut 4 bases from V and 0 bases from J; bases unmatched to any gene: 8. CDR3 DNA sequence: TGTGCCAGCAGTGCCCCACCGGGACAGGACTCCTACGAGCAGTACTTC. It specifies CASSAPPGQDSYEQYF.

V usage is TRBV7-6 and J usage is TRBJ2-3; no definite D call. The CDR3 extends over 15 amino acids. Germline CDR1 is SGHVS and CDR2 is FNYEAQ. V was cut by 2 bases and J by 1 base, with 10 bases left in between. The CDR3 coding sequence is TGTGCCAGCAGCTTATGGCGGACCGGCACAGATACGCAGTATTTT. It translates to CASSLWRTGTDTQYF.

This clonotype was recorded at least ten times. The DNA for the CDR3 is TGTGCCAGCAGCATAAAGGGACTAGCAGAGCGATCCTACAATGAGCAGTTCTTC. Amino acid sequence: CASSIKGLAERSYNEQFF. The rearrangement links TRBV7-8 to TRBJ2-1; 9 bases agree with TRBD2. The germline gives CDR1 SGHVS, CDR2 FQNEAQ. CDR3 length: 18 amino acids. After removal of 5 bases from V and 1 base from J, the junction contained 12 bases not matched to a gene.

This chain uses TRBV12-3 or TRBV12-4 with TRBJ1-2, with D possibly matching TRBD1 (5 bases). The CDR3 contains 13 residues. Deletions cut 2 bases from V and 7 bases from J, with 11 bases between. The CDR3 region has the DNA TGTGCCAGCAGTTTAAAGGGGAGGAGTGGCTACACCTTC. It codes for CASSLKGRSGYTF.

This rearrangement joins TRBV24-1 to TRBJ2-3; no firm D call. V was clipped by 3 bases and J by 2 bases, with 5 bases between them. The CDR3 has 13 amino acids. Germline V gene sequence: CDR1 KGHDR, CDR2 SFDVKD. The CDR3 DNA reads as TGTGCCACCAGTGATCCTCCCACAGATACGCAGTATTTT. It is translated as CATSDPPTDTQYF.

This clonotype has more than one count but fewer than ten. The chain links TRBV28 to TRBJ2-1; no firm D call. The ends were cut back, 3 bases at V and 8 bases at J, with 11 bases in the middle. CDR3 length: 13 amino acids. Germline values: CDR1 MDHEN, CDR2 SYDVKM. CDR3 sequence reads: CASSFANSDEQFF. The DNA of the CDR3 is TGTGCCAGCAGTTTCGCAAATTCGGATGAGCAGTTCTTC.

The chain uses TRBV5-4 and TRBJ2-5; 11 bases fit TRBD2. The length of the CDR3 is 14 residues. The germline V gene encodes CDR1 SGHNT and CDR2 YYREEE (reference sequence). Trimming at V came to 0 bases and at J to 5 bases, leaving 0 bases not matched to a gene. The CDR3 protein is CASSLGTSGETQYF. The CDR3 DNA follows: TGTGCCAGCAGCTTGGGGACTAGCGGGGAGACCCAGTACTTC.

This clonotype appeared a few times. This chain joins TRBV5-1 and TRBJ2-2; D is possibly TRBD1 (6 bases). V was cut by 2 bases and J by 5 bases, with 10 bases left in between. Germline-derived CDR1 and CDR2 are SGHRS and YFSETQ. The length of the CDR3 is 14 residues. This CDR3 reads CASSLTTGTGELFF. CDR3 in DNA: TGCGCCAGCAGCTTAACAACAGGGACCGGGGAGCTGTTTTTT.

This clonotype appeared a single time. The chain recombines TRBV14 with TRBJ2-5; 7 nucleotides match TRBD1. J lost 5 bases, V lost 2 bases, and 11 bases had no gene match. This CDR3 contains 16 residues. Germline V gene lookup returns CDR1 SGHDN and CDR2 FVKESK. The CDR3 loop reads CASSQWGKGGSETQYF. CDR3 DNA sequence: TGTGCCAGCAGCCAATGGGGGAAAGGGGGCAGTGAGACCCAGTACTTC.

This clonotype showed up many times. The rearrangement uses TRBV11-3 and TRBJ2-3, with D possibly matching TRBD1 (5 bases). Per germline, CDR1 SGHNT and CDR2 YENEEA. The length of the CDR3 is 14 residues. With 5 bases removed from V and 4 bases from J, the gap between germline ends came to 13 bases. The CDR3 loop reads CASSLDGAADTQYF. The CDR3 DNA reads as TGTGCCAGCAGCCTCGATGGGGCGGCAGATACGCAGTATTTT.

This clonotype was counted many times. This chain joins TRBV7-8 and TRBJ2-3; 7 bases agree with TRBD2. Germline V gives CDR1 SGHVS, CDR2 FQNEAQ. There are 14 residues in the CDR3. The junction had 5 bases not matched to a gene; V was cut back by 0 bases and J by 8 bases. The CDR3 loop is CASSLAGGLGTQYF. CDR3 sequence (DNA): TGTGCCAGCAGCTTAGCGGGAGGGCTAGGTACGCAGTATTTT.

This clonotype was counted at least ten times. This chain joins TRBV7-8 and TRBJ2-3; weak D call: TRBD2 (6 bases). Per germline, CDR1 SGHVS and CDR2 FQNEAQ. The CDR3 spans 14 residues. The V gene lost 1 base and the J gene lost 5 bases, with 10 bases spanning the gap. CDR3 sequence (DNA): TGTGCCAGCAGCTTAGGGCAGGGAGGAGATACGCAGTATTTT. It codes for CASSLGQGGDTQYF.